What follows is one TCR beta chain and its context. Profiling relied on immunoSEQ multiplex PCR, and the TCRdb table lists in-frame clones only, not all of them. The sample records roughly 220,000 clones, over 90% being singletons. V was cut by 6 bases and J by 4 bases, with 19 bases left in between. This CDR3 is built from 16 residues. Germline assignment: CDR1 SGHTA and CDR2 FQGNSA. These data originate in a study of control samples from healthy donors and cancer patients. Sequences were obtained from blood. This sequence joins TRBV7-2 and TRBJ1-5, with D perhaps TRBD1 (5 bases). This TCR was sampled from a man aged 50 or older in good health. The CDR3, as DNA: TGTGCCAGCAGTTCAAAGGGGACCGCAGAAAATCAGCCCCAGCATTTT. Its protein is CASSSKGTAENQPQHF.